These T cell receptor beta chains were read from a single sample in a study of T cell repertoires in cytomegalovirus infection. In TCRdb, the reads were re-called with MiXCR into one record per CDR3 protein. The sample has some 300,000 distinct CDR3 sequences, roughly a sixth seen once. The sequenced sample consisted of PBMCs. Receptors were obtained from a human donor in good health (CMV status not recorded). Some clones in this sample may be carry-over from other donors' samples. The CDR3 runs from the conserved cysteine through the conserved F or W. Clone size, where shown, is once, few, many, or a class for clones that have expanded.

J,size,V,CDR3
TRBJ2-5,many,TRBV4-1,CASSSRDRAQETQYF
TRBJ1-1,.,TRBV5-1,CASSGSGTGGLNTEAFF
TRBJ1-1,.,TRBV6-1,CASSEARNREPEAFF
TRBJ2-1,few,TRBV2,CASLLAGGSNEQFF
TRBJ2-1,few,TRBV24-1,CATSDTSGGAVEQFF
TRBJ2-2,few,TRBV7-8,CASSGDRARAGELFF
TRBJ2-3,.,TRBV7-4,CASSWFSGVADTQYF
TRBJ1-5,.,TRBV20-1,CSARGGQGGSQPQHF
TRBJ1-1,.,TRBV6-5,CASSYLPHQADTEAFF
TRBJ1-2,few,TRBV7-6,CASSPGSGRFSHGYGYTF
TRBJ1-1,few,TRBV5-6,CASSGTGGLVDTEAFF
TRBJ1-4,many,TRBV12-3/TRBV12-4,CASSLSGGTAEKLFF
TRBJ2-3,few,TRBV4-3,CASSPDGSGTDTQYF
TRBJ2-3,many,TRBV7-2,CASSSMMTDTQYF
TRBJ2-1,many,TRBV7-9,CASSSATEQFF
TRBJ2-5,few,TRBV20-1,CSAYEGLATETQYF
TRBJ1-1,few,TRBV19,CASSGQITEAFF
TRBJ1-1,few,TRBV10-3,CAISAEPLDTEAFF
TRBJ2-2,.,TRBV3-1,CASSRRDSYTEELFF
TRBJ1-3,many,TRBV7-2,CASSLGGSSGNTIYF
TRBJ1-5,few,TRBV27,CASSLSGPRPQHF
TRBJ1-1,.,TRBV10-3,CAISSQGASTEAFF
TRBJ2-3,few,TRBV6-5,CASSYTLGTDTQYF
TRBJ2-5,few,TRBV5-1,CASSVDRHQETQYF
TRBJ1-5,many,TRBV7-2,CASSSQFDQPQHF
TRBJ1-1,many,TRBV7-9,CASSLAEGARNTEAFF
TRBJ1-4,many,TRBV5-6,CASSLPDRANEKLFF
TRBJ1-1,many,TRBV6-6,CASRVRDSVGNTEAFF
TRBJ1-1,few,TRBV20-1,CSAEGNSEAFF
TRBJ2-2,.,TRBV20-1,CSARDLLQANTGELFF
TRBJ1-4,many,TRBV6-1,CASSEARGGVEKLFF
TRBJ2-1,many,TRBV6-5,CASSYSLSRGQFF
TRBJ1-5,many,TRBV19,CASHRDRGGNQPQHF
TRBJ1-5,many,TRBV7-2,CASSSNGGSNQPQHF
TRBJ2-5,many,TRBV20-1,CSSTSGGQETQYF
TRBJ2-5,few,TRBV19,CASSFLIQGTQYF
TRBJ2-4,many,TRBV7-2,CASTPAGGAIAKNIQYF
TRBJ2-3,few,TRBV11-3,CASSPTRGPRTDTQYF
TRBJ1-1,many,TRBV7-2,CASSPVAANTEAFF
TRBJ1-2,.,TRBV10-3,CAISDGRGGYGYTF
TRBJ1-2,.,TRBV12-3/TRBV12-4,CASSDGGQGGYTF
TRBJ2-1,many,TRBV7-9,CASSLNLAWGSLSSYNEQFF
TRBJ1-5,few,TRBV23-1,CASGEWPSAGNQPQHF
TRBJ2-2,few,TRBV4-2,CASSPASRGWNTGELFF
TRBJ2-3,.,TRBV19,CASSTLGTGTSDTQYF
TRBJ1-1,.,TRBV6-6,CASTLRGTGGTEAFF
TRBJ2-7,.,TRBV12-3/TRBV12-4,CASSVGGTGGDEQYF
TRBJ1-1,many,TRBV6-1,CASGRTMNTEAFF
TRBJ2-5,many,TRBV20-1,CSARRYQETQYF
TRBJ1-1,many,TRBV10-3,CAISEGQTGNTEAFF
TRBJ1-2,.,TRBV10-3,CAISESPGRDNGYTF
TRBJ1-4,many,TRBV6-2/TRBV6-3,CASSYSTQLNEKLFF
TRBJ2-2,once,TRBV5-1,CASRPGTEAAGELFF
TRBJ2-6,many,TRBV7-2,CASSLVRHGANVLTF
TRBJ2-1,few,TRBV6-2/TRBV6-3,CASRPRLAGGGQEFF
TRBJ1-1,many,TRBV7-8,CASSLGGEGVGNTEAFF
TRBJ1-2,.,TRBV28,CASSSGGYYGYTF